This TCR beta chain appears in the sequencing data of a study of blood T cell repertoires in COVID-19. Study in general: T cells, B-cell-depleted T cells, or PBMCs supplied cDNA or gDNA.

Authors' data handling: Reference gene primer amplification yielded estimated nucleated cell counts. Here immunoSEQ multiplex PCR was the method, and the copy in TCRdb shows in-frame clones only, minus some. That table is the source of V, J and clone size, and D and trimming were worked out from the DNA. In the table there are roughly 200,000 clones, more than 80% of which are singletons. Trimming shortened V by 5 bases and J by 5 bases, and 15 bases separated the two germline ends. Germline CDR1 SEHNR, CDR2 FQNEAQ (reference sequence). The CDR3 is 15 amino acids. Sequencing was performed on PBMCs or T cells enriched from blood (not recorded which). The rearrangement uses TRBV7-9 and TRBJ1-4; D gene uncertain. This TCR was recovered from a man aged 40-49 years who had recovered from COVID-19. Here the CDR3 DNA reads TGTGCCAGCAGCCCCACCGGGTTCACGAATGAAAAACTGTTTTTT. Translating gives CASSPTGFTNEKLFF.